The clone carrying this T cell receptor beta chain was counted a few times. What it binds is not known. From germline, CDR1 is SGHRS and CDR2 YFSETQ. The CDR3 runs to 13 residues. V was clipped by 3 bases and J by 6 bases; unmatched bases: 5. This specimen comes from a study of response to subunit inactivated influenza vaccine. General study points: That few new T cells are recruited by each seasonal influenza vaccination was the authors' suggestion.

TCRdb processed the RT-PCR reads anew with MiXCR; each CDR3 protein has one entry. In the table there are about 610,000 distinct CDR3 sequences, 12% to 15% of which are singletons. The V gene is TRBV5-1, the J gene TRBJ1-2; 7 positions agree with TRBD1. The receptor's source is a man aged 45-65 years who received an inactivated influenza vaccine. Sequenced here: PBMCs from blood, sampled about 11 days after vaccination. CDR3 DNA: TGCGCCAGCAGCTCGGGACAGTTGAATGGCTACACCTTC. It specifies CASSSGQLNGYTF. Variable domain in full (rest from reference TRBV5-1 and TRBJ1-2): KAGVTQTPRYLIKTRGQQVTLSCSPISGHRSVSWYQQTPGQGLQFLFEYFSETQRNKGNFPGRFSGRQFSNSRSEMNVSTLELGDSALYLCASSSGQLNGYTFGSGTRLTVV.